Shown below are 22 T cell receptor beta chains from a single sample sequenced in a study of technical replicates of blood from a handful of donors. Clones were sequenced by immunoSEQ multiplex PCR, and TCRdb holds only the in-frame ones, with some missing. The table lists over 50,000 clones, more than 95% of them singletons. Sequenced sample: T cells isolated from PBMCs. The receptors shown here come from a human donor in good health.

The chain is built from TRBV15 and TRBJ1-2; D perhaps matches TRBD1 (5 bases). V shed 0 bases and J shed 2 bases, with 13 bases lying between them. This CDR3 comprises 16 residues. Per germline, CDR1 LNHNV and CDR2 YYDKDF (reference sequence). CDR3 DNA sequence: TGTGCCACCAGCAGAGATGGATCGGGGGGGAACTATGGCTACACCTTC. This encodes CATSRDGSGGNYGYTF.

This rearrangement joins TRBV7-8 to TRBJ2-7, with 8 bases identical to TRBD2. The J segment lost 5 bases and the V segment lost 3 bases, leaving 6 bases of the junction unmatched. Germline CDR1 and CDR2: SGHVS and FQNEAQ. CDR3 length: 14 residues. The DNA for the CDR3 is TGTGCCAGCAGCTTCAGCGGGAGTGGGCACGAGCAGTACTTC. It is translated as CASSFSGSGHEQYF.

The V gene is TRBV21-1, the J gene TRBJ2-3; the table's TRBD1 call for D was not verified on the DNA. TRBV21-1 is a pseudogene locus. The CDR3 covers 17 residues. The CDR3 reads CASSKVLVRRVSDTQYF. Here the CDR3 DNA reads TGTGCCAGCAGCAAAGTTTTAGTACGCAGGGTCTCAGATACGCAGTATTTT.

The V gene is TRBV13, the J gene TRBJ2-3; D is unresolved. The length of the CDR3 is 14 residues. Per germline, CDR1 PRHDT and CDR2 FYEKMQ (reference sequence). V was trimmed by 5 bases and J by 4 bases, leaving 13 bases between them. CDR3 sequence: CASSLPRAADTQYF. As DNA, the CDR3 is TGTGCCAGCAGCCTCCCGAGAGCCGCAGATACGCAGTATTTT. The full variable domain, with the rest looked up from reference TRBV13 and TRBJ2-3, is AAGVIQSPRHLIKEKRETATLKCYPIPRHDTVYWYQQGPGQDPQFLISFYEKMQSDKGSIPDRFSAQQFSDYHSELNMSSLELGDSALYFCASSLPRAADTQYFGPGTRLTVL.

This CDR3 is CASSWGLAGTGELFF. The CDR3, as DNA: TGTGCCAGCAGCTGGGGACTAGCGGGCACCGGGGAGCTGTTTTTT. The chain uses TRBV6-1 and TRBJ2-2; TRBD2 matches 12 bases. This CDR3 contains 15 residues. Looked up from germline, CDR1 is MNHNS and CDR2 is SASEGT. V gave up 6 bases and J gave up 4 bases; unmatched junction bases: 3.

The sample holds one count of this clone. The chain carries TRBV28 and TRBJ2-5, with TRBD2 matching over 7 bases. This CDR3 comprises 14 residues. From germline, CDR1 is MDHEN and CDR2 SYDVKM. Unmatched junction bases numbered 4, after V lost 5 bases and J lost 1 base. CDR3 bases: TGTGCCAGCAGTCATAGCGGGCTCCAAGAGACCCAGTACTTC. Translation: CASSHSGLQETQYF. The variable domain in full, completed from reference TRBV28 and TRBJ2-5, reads DVKVTQSSRYLVKRTGEKVFLECVQDMDHENMFWYRQDPGLGLRLIYFSYDVKMKEKGDIPEGYSVSREKKERFSLILESASTNQTSMYLCASSHSGLQETQYFGPGTRLLVL.

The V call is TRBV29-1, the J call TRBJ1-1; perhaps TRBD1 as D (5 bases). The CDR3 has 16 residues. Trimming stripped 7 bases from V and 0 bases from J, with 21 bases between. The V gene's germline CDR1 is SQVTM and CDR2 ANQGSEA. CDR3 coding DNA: TGCAGCGATTCCGGTCAAGACAGAGTCATGAACACTGAAGCTTTCTTT. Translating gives CSDSGQDRVMNTEAFF. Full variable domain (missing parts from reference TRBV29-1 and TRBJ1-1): SAVISQKPSRDICQRGTSLTIQCQVDSQVTMMFWYRQQPGQSLTLIATANQGSEATYESGFVIDKFPISRPNLTFSTLTVSNMSPEDSSIYLCSDSGQDRVMNTEAFFGQGTRLTVV.

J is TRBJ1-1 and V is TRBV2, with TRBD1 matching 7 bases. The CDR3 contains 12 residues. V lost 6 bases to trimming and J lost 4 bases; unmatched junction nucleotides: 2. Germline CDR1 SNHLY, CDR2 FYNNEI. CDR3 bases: TGTGCCAGCAGCCCAGGGGGCACTGAAGCTTTCTTT. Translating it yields CASSPGGTEAFF. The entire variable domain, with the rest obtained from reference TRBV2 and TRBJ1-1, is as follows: EPEVTQTPSHQVTQMGQEVILRCVPISNHLYFYWYRQILGQKVEFLVSFYNNEISEKSEIFDDQFSVERPDGSNFTLKIRSTKLEDSAMYFCASSPGGTEAFFGQGTRLTVV.

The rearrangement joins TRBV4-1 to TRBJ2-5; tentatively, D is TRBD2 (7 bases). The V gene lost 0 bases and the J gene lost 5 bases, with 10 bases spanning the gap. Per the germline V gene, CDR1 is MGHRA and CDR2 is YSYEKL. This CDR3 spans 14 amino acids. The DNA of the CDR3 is TGCGCCAGCAGCCAAGAAGGGAGGGGGGAGACCCAGTACTTC. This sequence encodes CASSQEGRGETQYF.

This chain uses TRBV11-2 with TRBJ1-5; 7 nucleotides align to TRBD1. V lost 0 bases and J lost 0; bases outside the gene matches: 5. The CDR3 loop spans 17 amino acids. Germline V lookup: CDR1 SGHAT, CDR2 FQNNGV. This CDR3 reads CASSLEGTAYSNQPQHF. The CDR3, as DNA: TGTGCCAGCAGCTTAGAGGGGACAGCCTATAGCAATCAGCCCCAGCATTTT.

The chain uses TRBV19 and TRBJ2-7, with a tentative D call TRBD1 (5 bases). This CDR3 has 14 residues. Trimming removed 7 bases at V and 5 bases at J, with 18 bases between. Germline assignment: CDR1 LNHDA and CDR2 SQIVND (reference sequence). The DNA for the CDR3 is TGTGCCAGTAAGACTGGCGACAGTCCCAACGAGCAGTACTTC. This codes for CASKTGDSPNEQYF.

CDR3 region: CASSLGQGSDTIYF. The CDR3 coding sequence is TGCGCCAGCAGCCTCGGACAGGGGAGTGACACCATATATTTT. The rearrangement links TRBV5-1 to TRBJ1-3; 9 nucleotides line up with TRBD1. Germline assignment: CDR1 SGHRS and CDR2 YFSETQ. This CDR3 has 14 amino acids. With 4 bases clipped from V and 8 bases from J, the junction kept 7 bases outside the gene matches.

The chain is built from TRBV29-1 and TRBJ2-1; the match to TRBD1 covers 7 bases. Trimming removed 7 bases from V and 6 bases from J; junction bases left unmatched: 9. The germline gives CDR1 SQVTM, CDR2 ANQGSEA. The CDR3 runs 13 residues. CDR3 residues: CSAHPGTVNEQFF. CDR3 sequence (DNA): TGCAGCGCCCATCCCGGGACAGTCAATGAGCAGTTCTTC.

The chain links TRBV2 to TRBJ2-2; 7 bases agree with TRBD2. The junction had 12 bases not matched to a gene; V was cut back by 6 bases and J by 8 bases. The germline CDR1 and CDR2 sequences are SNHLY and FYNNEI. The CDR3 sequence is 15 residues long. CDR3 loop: CASSAGRGSGGELFF. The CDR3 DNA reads TGTGCCAGCAGCGCCGGGCGGGGGAGCGGTGGGGAGCTGTTTTTT.

In DNA, the CDR3 is TGTGCCAGCAGCTTAGTGGGCCCCTTAAATGAGCAGTTCTTC. It yields the protein CASSLVGPLNEQFF. The rearrangement joins TRBV7-9 to TRBJ2-1; D gene unclear. CDR1 and CDR2 (germline): SEHNR, FQNEAQ (reference sequence). Trimming took 1 base from V and 7 from J, leaving 11 bases between them. The CDR3 totals 14 residues.

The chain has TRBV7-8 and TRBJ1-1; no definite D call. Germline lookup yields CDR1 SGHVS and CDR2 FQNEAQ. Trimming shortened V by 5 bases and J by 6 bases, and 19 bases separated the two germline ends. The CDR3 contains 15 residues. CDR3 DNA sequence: TGTGCCAGCAGCCAGACGGGCGGGTCGGGATCTGAAGCTTTCTTT. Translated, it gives CASSQTGGSGSEAFF.

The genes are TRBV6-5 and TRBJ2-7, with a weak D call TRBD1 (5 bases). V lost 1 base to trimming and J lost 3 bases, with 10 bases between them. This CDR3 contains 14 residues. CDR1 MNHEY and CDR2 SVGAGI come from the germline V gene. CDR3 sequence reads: CASSYFPGHYEQYF. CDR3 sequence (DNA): TGTGCCAGCAGTTACTTTCCAGGGCACTACGAGCAGTACTTC.

CDR3 DNA: TGTGCCAGCAGTCTCTTGCGAGGGACAGGAGAAAGATACTCCTACGAGCAGTACTTC. It specifies CASSLLRGTGERYSYEQYF. The chain recombines TRBV2 with TRBJ2-7; 8 bases agree with TRBD1. With V trimmed by 5 bases and J by 0 bases, 18 bases remained unmatched. The CDR3 consists of 19 residues. Germline V gene lookup returns CDR1 SNHLY and CDR2 FYNNEI.

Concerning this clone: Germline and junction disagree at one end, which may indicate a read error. Here the CDR3 DNA reads TGTGCTAGCAGCTTAGGGGGGGCTGAAGCTTTCTTT. Its translation: CASSLGGAEAFF. The rearrangement links TRBV7-7 to TRBJ1-1; the D gene is possibly TRBD1 (6 bases). The length of the CDR3 is 12 residues. Germline V CDR1 and CDR2: SSHAT, FNYEAQ (reference sequence).

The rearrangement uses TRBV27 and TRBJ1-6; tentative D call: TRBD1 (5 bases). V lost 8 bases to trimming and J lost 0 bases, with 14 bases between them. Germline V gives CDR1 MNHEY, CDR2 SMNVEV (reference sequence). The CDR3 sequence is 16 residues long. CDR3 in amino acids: CASAPTASSYNSPLHF. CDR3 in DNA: TGTGCCAGCGCCCCGACAGCGAGCTCCTATAATTCACCCCTCCACTTT.

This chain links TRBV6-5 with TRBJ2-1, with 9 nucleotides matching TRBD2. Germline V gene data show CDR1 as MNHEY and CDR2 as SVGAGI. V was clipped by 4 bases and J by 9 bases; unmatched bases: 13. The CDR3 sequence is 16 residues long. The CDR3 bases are TGTGCCAGCAGTTCCCTATCCCCTAGCGGGAAAAGTGAGCAGTTCTTC. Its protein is CASSSLSPSGKSEQFF.

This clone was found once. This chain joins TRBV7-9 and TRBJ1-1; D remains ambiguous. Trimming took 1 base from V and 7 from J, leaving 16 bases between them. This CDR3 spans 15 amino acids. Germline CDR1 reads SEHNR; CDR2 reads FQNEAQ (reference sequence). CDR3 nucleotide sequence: TGTGCCAGCAGCTTAGAGGGCGGGCGTACGGGTGAAGCTTTCTTT. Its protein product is CASSLEGGRTGEAFF.